These T cell receptor beta chains were read from a single sample in a study of neurological immune-mediated disorders. TCRdb used MiXCR to reprocess the 5' RACE reads, holding one entry per CDR3 protein. The table lists under 60,000 distinct CDR3 sequences, around 17% of them singletons, with 3.5% to 4.5% in the top ten. The sequenced sample consisted of PBMCs. The receptors were sampled from a man between 60 and 75 years old in good health. CDR3s include the opening cysteine and the closing phenylalanine or tryptophan. Each record gives: J gene, V gene, clone size, D gene, CDR3 DNA, CDR3 protein. A D gene is named only where the DNA matches it firmly. Clone size is shown for a subset of rows, as once, few, many or a class of expanded clone.

>TRBJ1-1|TRBV18|many|NA
TGTGCCAGCTCACCAGTCTCAGAGAACACTGAAGCTTTCTTT
CASSPVSENTEAFF
>TRBJ1-6|TRBV20-1|NA|NA
TGCAGTGCTAGAGATGGGCCCACCTTGGATAATTCACCCCTCCACTTT
CSARDGPTLDNSPLHF
>TRBJ2-7|TRBV6-2/TRBV6-3|many|TRBD2
TGTGCCAGCAGTTACTCAGCGGGAGCCTACGAGCAGTACTTC
CASSYSAGAYEQYF
>TRBJ2-1|TRBV10-3|NA|NA
TGTGCCATCAGTGAGCAAGGCTACAATGAGCAGTTCTTC
CAISEQGYNEQFF
>TRBJ2-3|TRBV27|few|TRBD2
TGTGCCAGCAGTTTATACGGACTAGCGGGAGAAGATACGCAGTATTTT
CASSLYGLAGEDTQYF
>TRBJ1-2|TRBV4-1|many|NA
TGCGCCAGCAGCGGTAGGGCAACCCCTAACTATGGCTACACCTTC
CASSGRATPNYGYTF
>TRBJ2-1|TRBV20-1|many|NA
TGCAGTGCTCATCATAGCTCCTACAATGAGCAGTTCTTC
CSAHHSSYNEQFF
>TRBJ2-1|TRBV29-1|many|TRBD2
TGCAGCGTTCTAGGCGGGAGGGCCAACAATGAGCAGTTCTTC
CSVLGGRANNEQFF
>TRBJ2-1|TRBV3-1|many|NA
TGTGCCAGCAGCCGCGGCGATGAGCAGTTCTTC
CASSRGDEQFF
>TRBJ2-3|TRBV27|many|TRBD1
TGTGCCAGCAGTTTATTAGGACAGGGCTCGAGTCAGGCAGATACGCAGTATTTT
CASSLLGQGSSQADTQYF
>TRBJ1-5|TRBV5-5|many|NA
TGTGCCAGCAGCTTAGAATTCACCCAGCCCCAGCATTTT
CASSLEFTQPQHF
>TRBJ2-7|TRBV20-1|many|TRBD2
TGCAGTGTACCCGGGACTAGCGGATCCTACGAGCAGTACTTC
CSVPGTSGSYEQYF
>TRBJ2-1|TRBV6-2/TRBV6-3|few|TRBD2
TGTGCCAGCAGTTCCGGACTAGCGGGTGAGCAGTTCTTC
CASSSGLAGEQFF
>TRBJ2-7|TRBV29-1|many|TRBD2
TGCAGCGTTGAAGTCCCGAGCGGGATCTCCTACGAGCAGTACTTC
CSVEVPSGISYEQYF
>TRBJ2-1|TRBV20-1|many|NA
TGCAGTGCTAGACCACTCCCCCAACTTGGTGAGCAGTTCTTC
CSARPLPQLGEQFF
>TRBJ2-1|TRBV5-1|many|NA
TGCGCCAGCAACGGTCAACCAGGGAACAATGAGCAGTTCTTC
CASNGQPGNNEQFF
>TRBJ2-7|TRBV5-1|many|TRBD2
TGCGCCAGCAGCTTGGTAGGACTAGCGGGAGGCTCCTACGAGCAGTACTTC
CASSLVGLAGGSYEQYF